The clone carrying this T cell receptor (beta chain) came up many times. TCRdb fed the RT-PCR reads into MiXCR, producing one record per CDR3 protein. The repertoire has tens of thousands of distinct CDR3 sequences, more than 8% of them found once; the top ten carry almost 50%. CDR1 and CDR2 (germline): KGHSH, LQKENI. After removal of 6 bases from V and 9 bases from J, the junction contained 1 base not matched to a gene. CDR3 length: 10 residues. This sample is part of a study of patients and donors after allogeneic stem cell transplantation. This chain links TRBV18 with TRBJ1-1; 7 bases match TRBD1. This sequence was found in a human donor who was either an allogeneic HSCT recipient or a stem cell or donor lymphocyte infusion donor (not recorded which). It is not recorded whose cells these are; they may come from a transplant donor. Sequencing input: blood, either unsorted or a sorted T cell fraction (not recorded which). In DNA form, the CDR3 reads TGTGCCAGCTCGGGACAGCAAGCTTTCTTT. Its translation: CASSGQQAFF.